This T cell receptor (beta chain) was profiled in a study of monozygotic twins with inflammatory bowel disease. Study-wide results and limits: The results supported no single strong signal or clonotype associated with IBD. IBD patients shared fewer clonotypes with others than healthy twins, especially with disease activity.

With regard to this clonotype: Its specificity is unknown.

TCRdb re-analyzed the 5' RACE reads; it lists each CDR3 protein once, without DNA. The table for this sample gives 330,000 or so distinct CDR3 sequences. The sequenced sample was blood. The clonotype originates from a human donor with ulcerative colitis or Crohn's disease, or a healthy co-twin of an affected twin (not recorded which).

This CDR3 reads CSATGTLYEQYF. The V gene is TRBV20-1, the J gene TRBJ2-7; no DNA is available, so the TRBD1 call from TCRdb remains unchecked. Germline CDR1 reads DFQATT; CDR2 reads SNEGSKA (reference sequence). The CDR3 extends over 12 amino acids.